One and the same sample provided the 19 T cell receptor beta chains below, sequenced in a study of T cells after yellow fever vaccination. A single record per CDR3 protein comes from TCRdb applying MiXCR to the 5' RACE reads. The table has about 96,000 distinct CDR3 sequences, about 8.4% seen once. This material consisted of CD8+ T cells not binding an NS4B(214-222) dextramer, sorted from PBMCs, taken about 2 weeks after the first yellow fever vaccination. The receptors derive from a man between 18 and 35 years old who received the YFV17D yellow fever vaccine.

The DNA for the CDR3 is TGTGCCAGCAGTTACGGGGGGGCGCACGGCTACACCTTC. This gives the protein CASSYGGAHGYTF. This chain links TRBV6-5 with TRBJ1-2; weak D call: TRBD1 (6 bases). V was clipped by 2 bases and J by 8 bases, with 12 bases between them. Per germline, CDR1 MNHEY and CDR2 SVGAGI. The CDR3 length is 13 residues.

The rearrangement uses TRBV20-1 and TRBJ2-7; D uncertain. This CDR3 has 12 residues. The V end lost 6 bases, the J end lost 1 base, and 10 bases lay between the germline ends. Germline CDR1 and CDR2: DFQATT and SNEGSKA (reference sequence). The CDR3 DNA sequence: TGCAGTGCCCGCGGCAGATCCTACGAGCAGTACTTC. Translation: CSARGRSYEQYF.

CDR3 loop: CASSLWDDDYGYTF. In DNA form, the CDR3 reads TGTGCCAGCAGCCTCTGGGACGATGACTATGGCTACACCTTC. The chain has TRBV11-2 and TRBJ1-2; a weak D match, TRBD1 (5 bases). V was clipped by 5 bases and J by 3 bases, with 13 bases between them. The CDR3 is 14 residues long. Looked up from germline, CDR1 is SGHAT and CDR2 is FQNNGV.

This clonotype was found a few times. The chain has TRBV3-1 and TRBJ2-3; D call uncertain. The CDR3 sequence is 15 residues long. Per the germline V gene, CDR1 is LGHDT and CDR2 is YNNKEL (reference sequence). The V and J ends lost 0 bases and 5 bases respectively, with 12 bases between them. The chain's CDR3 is CASSQDVGKGDTQYF. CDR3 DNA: TGTGCCAGCAGCCAAGATGTGGGGAAGGGAGATACGCAGTATTTT.

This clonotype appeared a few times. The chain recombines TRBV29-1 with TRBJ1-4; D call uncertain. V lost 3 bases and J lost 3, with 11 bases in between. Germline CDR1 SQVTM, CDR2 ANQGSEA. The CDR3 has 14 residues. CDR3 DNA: TGCAGCGTTGAGCCTCGAAGCTCTAATGAAAAACTGTTTTTT. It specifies CSVEPRSSNEKLFF.

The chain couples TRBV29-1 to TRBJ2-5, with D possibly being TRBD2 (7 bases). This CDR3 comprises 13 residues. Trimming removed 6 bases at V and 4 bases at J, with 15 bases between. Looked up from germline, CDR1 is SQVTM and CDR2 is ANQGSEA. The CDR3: CSVSGGGSETQYF. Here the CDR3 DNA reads TGCAGCGTATCGGGGGGCGGGTCAGAGACCCAGTACTTC.

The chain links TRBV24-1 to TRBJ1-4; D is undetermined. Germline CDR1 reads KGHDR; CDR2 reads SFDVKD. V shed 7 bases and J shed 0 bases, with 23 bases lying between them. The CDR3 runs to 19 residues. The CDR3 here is CATSPHLDGGNPTNEKLFF. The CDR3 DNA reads TGTGCCACCAGCCCGCACCTCGATGGCGGGAATCCAACTAATGAAAAACTGTTTTTT.

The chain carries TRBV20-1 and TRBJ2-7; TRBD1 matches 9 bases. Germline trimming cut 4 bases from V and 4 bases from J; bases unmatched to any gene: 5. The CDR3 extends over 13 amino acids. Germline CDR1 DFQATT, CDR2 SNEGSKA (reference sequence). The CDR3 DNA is TGCAGTGCTAAATACAGGGGGCTGTACGAGCAGTACTTC. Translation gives CSAKYRGLYEQYF.

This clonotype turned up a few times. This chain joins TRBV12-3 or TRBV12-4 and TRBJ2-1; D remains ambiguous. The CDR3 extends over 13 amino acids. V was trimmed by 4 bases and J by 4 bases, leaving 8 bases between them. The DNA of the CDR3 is TGTGCCAGCAGTTACCGCGTTTACAATGAGCAGTTCTTC. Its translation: CASSYRVYNEQFF.

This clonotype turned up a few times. CDR3 loop: CASSVADFNEQFF. The CDR3 coding sequence is TGTGCCAGCAGCGTAGCCGACTTCAATGAGCAGTTCTTC. The chain carries TRBV9 and TRBJ2-1; no clear D gene. CDR1 SGDLS and CDR2 YYNGEE come from the germline V gene. V was cut by 0 bases and J by 6 bases, with 7 bases left in between. CDR3 length equals 13 residues.

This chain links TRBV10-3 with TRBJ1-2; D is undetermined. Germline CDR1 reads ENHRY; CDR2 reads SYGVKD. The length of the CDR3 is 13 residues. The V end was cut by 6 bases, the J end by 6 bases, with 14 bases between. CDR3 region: CAISPGGLDGYTF. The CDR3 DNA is TGTGCCATCAGCCCAGGTGGGCTTGATGGCTACACCTTC.

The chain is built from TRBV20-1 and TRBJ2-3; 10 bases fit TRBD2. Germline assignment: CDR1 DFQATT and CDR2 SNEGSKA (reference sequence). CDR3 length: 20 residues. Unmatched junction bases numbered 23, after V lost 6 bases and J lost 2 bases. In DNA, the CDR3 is TGCAGTGCGCCTAGGCTCCTCGGAGCGGGGGGGTCCCCGTCCACAGATACGCAGTATTTT. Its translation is CSAPRLLGAGGSPSTDTQYF.

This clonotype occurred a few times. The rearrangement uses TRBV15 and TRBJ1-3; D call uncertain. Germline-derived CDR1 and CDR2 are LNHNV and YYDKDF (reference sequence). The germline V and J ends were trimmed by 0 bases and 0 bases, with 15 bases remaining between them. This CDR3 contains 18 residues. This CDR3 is CATSRDGLIISSGNTIYF. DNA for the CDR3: TGTGCCACCAGCAGAGATGGCCTTATAATCAGCTCTGGAAACACCATATATTTT.

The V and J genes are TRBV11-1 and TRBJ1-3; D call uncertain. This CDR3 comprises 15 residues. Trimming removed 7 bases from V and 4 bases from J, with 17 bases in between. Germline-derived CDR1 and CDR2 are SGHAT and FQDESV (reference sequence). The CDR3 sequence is CASTTWRGAGNTIYF. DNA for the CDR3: TGTGCCAGCACCACCTGGAGAGGAGCCGGAAACACCATATATTTT.

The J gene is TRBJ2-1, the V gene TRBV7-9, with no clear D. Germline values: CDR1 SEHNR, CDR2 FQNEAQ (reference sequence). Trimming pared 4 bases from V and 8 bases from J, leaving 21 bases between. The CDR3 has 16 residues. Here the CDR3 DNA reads TGTGCCAGCAGCTCCCCGGTAAGCACCCTAAGCCATGAGCAGTTCTTC. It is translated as CASSSPVSTLSHEQFF.

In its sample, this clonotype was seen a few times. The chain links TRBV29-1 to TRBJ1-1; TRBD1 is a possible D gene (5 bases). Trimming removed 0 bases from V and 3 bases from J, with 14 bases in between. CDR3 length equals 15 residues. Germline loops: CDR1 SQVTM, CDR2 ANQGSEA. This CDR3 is CSVEEPGRLDTEAFF. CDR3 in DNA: TGCAGCGTTGAAGAACCGGGGCGTCTGGACACTGAAGCTTTCTTT.

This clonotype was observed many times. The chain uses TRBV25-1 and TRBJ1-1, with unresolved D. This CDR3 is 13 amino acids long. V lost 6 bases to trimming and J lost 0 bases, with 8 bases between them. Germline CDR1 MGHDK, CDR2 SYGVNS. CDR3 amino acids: CASRRRMNTEAFF. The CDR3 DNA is TGTGCCAGCAGAAGGCGGATGAACACTGAAGCTTTCTTT.

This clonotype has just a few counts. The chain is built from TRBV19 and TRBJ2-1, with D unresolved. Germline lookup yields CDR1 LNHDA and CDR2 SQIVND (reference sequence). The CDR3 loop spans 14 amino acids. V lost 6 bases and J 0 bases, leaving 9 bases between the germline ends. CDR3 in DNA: TGTGCCAGTAGGGACCCGGTCTCCTACAATGAGCAGTTCTTC. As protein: CASRDPVSYNEQFF.

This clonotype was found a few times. CDR3 protein: CASSQVVPSGGWSEQFF. In DNA form, the CDR3 reads TGCGCCAGCAGCCAAGTGGTCCCCAGCGGGGGGTGGAGTGAGCAGTTCTTC. The chain joins TRBV4-1 to TRBJ2-1; 9 positions match TRBD2. There are 17 residues in the CDR3. Trimming took 1 base from V and 9 from J; bases not matched to a gene: 13. Germline assignment: CDR1 MGHRA and CDR2 YSYEKL.